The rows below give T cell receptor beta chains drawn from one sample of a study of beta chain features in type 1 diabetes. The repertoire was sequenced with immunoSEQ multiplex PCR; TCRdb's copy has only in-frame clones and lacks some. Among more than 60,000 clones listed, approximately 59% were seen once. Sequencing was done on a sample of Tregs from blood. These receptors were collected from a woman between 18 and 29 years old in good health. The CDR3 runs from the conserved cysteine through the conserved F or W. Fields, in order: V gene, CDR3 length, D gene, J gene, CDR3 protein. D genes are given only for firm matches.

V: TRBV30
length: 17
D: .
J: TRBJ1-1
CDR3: CAWILRSGMGQNTEAFF

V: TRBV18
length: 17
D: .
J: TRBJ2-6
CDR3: CASSPTTGHSGANVLTF

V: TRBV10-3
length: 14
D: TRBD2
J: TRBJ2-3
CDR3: CAISASGGTDTQYF

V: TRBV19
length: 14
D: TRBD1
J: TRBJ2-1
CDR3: CASSGTGSYNEQFF

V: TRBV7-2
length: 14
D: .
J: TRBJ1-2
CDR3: CASRTGQPSYGYTF

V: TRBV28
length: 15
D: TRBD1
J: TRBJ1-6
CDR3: CASSPRGQGNSPLHF

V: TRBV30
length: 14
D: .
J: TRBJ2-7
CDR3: CAWTRVTPGYEQYF

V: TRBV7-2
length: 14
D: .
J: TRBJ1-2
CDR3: CASSFDQTIYGYTF

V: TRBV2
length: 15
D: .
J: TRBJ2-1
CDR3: CASSVGSTSYNEQFF

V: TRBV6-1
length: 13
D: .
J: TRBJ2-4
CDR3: CASSREIGNIQYF

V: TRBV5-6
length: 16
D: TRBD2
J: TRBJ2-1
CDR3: CASSSEREVTYNEQFF

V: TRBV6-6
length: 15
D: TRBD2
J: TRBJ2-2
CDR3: CASSLWTSSTGELFF

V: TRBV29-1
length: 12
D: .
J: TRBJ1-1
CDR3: CSVEPGETEAFF

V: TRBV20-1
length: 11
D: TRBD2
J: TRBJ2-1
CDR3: CSGGFYNEQFF

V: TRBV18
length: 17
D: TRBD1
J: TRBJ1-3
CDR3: CASSPSGQGATGNTIYF

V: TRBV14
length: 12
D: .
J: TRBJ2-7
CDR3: CASSQEGDKQYF

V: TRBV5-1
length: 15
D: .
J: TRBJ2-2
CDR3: CASRVTASNTGELFF

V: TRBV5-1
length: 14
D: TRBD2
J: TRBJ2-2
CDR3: CASSSGQNTGELFF

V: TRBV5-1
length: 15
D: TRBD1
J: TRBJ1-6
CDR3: CASSPTGTGNSPLHF

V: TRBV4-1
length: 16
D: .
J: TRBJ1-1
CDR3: CASSHPPQGISTEAFF

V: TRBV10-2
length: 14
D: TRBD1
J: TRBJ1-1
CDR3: CASSEGQVNTEAFF

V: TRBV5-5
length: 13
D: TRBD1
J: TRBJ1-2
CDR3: CASSWTGQDGYTF

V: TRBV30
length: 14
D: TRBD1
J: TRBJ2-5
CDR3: CAWSGTGGPETQYF

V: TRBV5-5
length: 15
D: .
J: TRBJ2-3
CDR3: CASSWEPGGTDTQYF

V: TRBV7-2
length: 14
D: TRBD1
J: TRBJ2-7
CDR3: CASSLDRGRYEQYF

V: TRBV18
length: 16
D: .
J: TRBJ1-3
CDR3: CASSPSREIAGNTIYF

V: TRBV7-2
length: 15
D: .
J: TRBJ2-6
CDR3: CASIPDSSGANVLTF

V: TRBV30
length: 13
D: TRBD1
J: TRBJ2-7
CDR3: CAWSKRGLYEQYF

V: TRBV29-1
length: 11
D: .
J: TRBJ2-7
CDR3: CSTLTPRGQYF

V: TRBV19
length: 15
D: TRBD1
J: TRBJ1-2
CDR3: CASSIGRTGRYGYTF

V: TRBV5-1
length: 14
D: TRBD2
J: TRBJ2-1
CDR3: CANFPGLAHNEQFF

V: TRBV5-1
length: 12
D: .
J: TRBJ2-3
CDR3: CASSLAGDTQYF

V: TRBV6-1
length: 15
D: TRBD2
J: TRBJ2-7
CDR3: CASIQGLAGDYEQYF

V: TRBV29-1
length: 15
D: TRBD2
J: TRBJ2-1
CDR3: CSAPRTGLAGGEQFF

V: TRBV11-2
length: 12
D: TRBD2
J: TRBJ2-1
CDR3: CASSVGGNEQFF

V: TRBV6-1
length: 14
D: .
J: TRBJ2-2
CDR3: CASSPGGLTGELFF

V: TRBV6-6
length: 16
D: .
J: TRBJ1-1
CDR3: CASSYSKRQGNTEAFF

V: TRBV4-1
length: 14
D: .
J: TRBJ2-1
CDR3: CASSQGDGRLERFF

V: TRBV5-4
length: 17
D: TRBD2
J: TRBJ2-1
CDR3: CASSLELAGVHYNEQFF

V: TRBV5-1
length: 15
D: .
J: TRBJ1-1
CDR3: CASSSLDRANTEAFF

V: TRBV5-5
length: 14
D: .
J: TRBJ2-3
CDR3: CASSLTAQADTQYF

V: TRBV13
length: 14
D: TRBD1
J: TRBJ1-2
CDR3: CASSFTGGLGGYTF

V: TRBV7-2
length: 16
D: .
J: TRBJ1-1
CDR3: CASSPTTGLTNTEAFF

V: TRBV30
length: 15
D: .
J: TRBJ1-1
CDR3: CAWSKENRANTEAFF

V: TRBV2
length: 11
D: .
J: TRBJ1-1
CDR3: CASSGGVEAFF

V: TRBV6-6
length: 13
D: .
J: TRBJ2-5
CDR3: CASSLQGSQVQYF

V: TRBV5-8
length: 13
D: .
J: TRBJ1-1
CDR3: CASSLLPNTEAFF